This TCR beta chain was observed in a study of molecular identifiers for immune sequencing clone quantification. Study-wide points: Clones that had above 20 RNA copies took up over 97% of effector molecules but under 1% in naive cells.

This clonotype was seen repeatedly, ten times or more. As yet, its antigen is unknown. This CDR3 spans 16 amino acids. J was trimmed by 5 bases and V by 2 bases; bases with no gene match: 10. The germline V gene encodes CDR1 MNHEY and CDR2 SVGEGT. Sorted cell numbers of about 18,000 to 1,000,000, with 10%, 30% or 50% RNA, served as input for naive CD8 libraries. MiXCR, applied by TCRdb to the PCR reads, yields one record per CDR3 protein. This sample has some 320,000 distinct CDR3 sequences, with roughly a fifth found just once. The chain joins TRBV6-2 or TRBV6-3 to TRBJ1-1, with TRBD1 matching over 8 bases. This sequence was found in a human donor in good health. Some libraries in this study had Jurkat cell RNA spiked in. Material for sequencing was naive CD8+ T cells from blood, with Jurkat cell RNA spiked in. Subset in this sample: FACS-sorted CD8+CD4-CCR7+CD45RA+ naive T cells. The CDR3 spells CASSYETTGGITEAFF. The CDR3, as DNA: TGTGCCAGCAGTTACGAAACTACAGGGGGAATTACTGAAGCTTTCTTT.